This T cell receptor (beta chain) was sequenced in a study of CD8+CD57+ T cells in acquired aplastic anemia. At the level of the study: Isolated CD4+ and CD8+ cells, once sorted, yielded DNA averaging around 2.9 ug.

Genomic DNA acted as the template from which TCR beta VDJ combination and CDR3 sequence profiling were carried out. MiXCR, applied by TCRdb to the reads, yields one record per CDR3 protein. Of about 180,000 distinct CDR3 sequences listed, less than 65% are singletons. This CDR3 has 15 residues. The junction had 8 bases not matched to a gene; V was cut back by 3 bases and J by 6 bases. Germline V lookup: CDR1 DFQATT, CDR2 SNEGSKA (reference sequence). Study outcomes and limitations: It was found that more than 25 CD8+ CDR3 sequences were shared between patients and controls.

Patients sequenced had flow cytometry evidence of CD8+CD57+ cell expansion. Patients had not yet gotten any therapy when their blood was taken for sampling. Notes on this clonotype: Its antigen is not identified.

Material for sequencing was sorted CD4+, CD8+, or CD8+CD57+ T cells (not recorded which) from PBMCs. This chain joins TRBV20-1 and TRBJ2-2; 9 nucleotides line up with TRBD1. The origin of this receptor is a human donor with aplastic anemia. The CDR3 loop reads CSASIGTGRSGELFF. DNA for the CDR3: TGCAGTGCTAGCATAGGGACAGGGCGGTCCGGGGAGCTGTTTTTT.